Following are 25 T cell receptor beta chains from one sample sequenced in a study of tumor-infiltrating lymphocytes in primary liver carcinoma. Researchers drew blood RNA from unsorted whole blood and extracted germline DNA as well. Starting from around 500 ng of total RNA, TCR beta cDNA was produced with a primer in the constant region. Investigators got TCR beta libraries out of three nested multiplex PCR rounds, done with slightly modified ARM-PCR. The first two PCR rounds, nine to ten cycles each, used TRBV1-TRBV30 forward primers and a C-beta reverse primer. MiXCR, applied by TCRdb to the multiplex PCR reads, yields one record per CDR3 protein. The data show approximately 300,000 distinct CDR3 sequences, roughly 60% seen once. Sequencing input: peripheral blood. All receptors come from a man aged 35 to 55 with primary liver carcinoma and hepatitis B virus infection.

The rearrangement joins TRBV29-1 to TRBJ2-7; perhaps D is TRBD1 or TRBD2 (5 bases each). V gave up 5 bases and J gave up 6 bases, with 17 bases separating them. Per the germline V gene, CDR1 is SQVTM and CDR2 is ANQGSEA. The CDR3 is 13 amino acids. As DNA, the CDR3 is TGCAGCGTTCTATCGAGGGGATGGCGCGAGCAGTACTTC. Encoded protein: CSVLSRGWREQYF.

The table lists this clonotype with many counts. V usage is TRBV29-1 and J usage is TRBJ2-7; 9 bases match TRBD2. The length of the CDR3 is 13 residues. Germline CDR1 is SQVTM and CDR2 is ANQGSEA. V trimming: 6 bases; J trimming: 2 bases; junction bases outside the gene matches: 5. CDR3 sequence (DNA): TGCAGCGTGGGCGCGGGGGGGGCCTACGAGCAGTACTTC. This codes for CSVGAGGAYEQYF.

This clonotype came up a few times. The V and J genes are TRBV20-1 and TRBJ2-5; 8 positions match TRBD1. This CDR3 region has 13 residues. Losses at the gene ends were 2 bases for V and 5 bases for J; bases not matched to a gene: 4. Germline CDR1 reads DFQATT; CDR2 reads SNEGSKA (reference sequence). This CDR3 reads CSARLTGVETQYF. CDR3 sequence (DNA): TGCAGTGCTAGACTGACAGGGGTCGAGACCCAGTACTTC.

Comment on this clonotype: This clone may be a read error of a much larger clone one base away. The J gene is TRBJ2-3, the V gene TRBV29-1, with D unclear. V was clipped by 1 base and J by 1 base, with 15 bases between them. CDR3 size: 16 residues. The germline V gene has CDR1 SQVTM and CDR2 ANQGSEA. The DNA for the CDR3 is TGCAGCGTTGAAGGCCTCCCTCCCAAATGCACAGATACGCAGTATTTT. Protein product: CSVEGLPPKCTDTQYF.

Worth noting for this clonotype: Germline is not matched at one junction end, which may reflect a read error. This chain uses TRBV6-5 with TRBJ2-1, with 13 bases lining up with TRBD2. The CDR3 loop spans 18 amino acids. Germline assignment: CDR1 MNHEY and CDR2 SVGAGI. CDR3 protein: CASSYRPGLAGLRNDQFF. CDR3 DNA: TGTGCCAGCAGTTACCGACCGGGACTAGCGGGACTTCGCAATGATCAGTTCTTC.

Details on this clonotype: A clone one base away is much larger, so this may be a read error. The gene calls are TRBV10-3 and TRBJ2-1; D perhaps matches TRBD1 (6 bases). The CDR3 runs to 14 residues. CDR1 and CDR2 (germline): ENHRY, SYGVKD. The CDR3: CVTGQWDNYNEQFF. The CDR3 bases are TGTGTCACCGGACAGTGGGATAACTACAATGAGCAGTTCTTC.

J is TRBJ2-2 and V is TRBV12-3 or TRBV12-4, with D possibly being TRBD1 or TRBD2 (7 bases each). V dropped 4 bases and J dropped 0 bases, with 12 bases sitting between them. The CDR3 covers 16 residues. CDR3: CASSWGGGSNTGELFF. CDR3 nucleotide sequence: TGTGCCAGCAGTTGGGGAGGGGGCTCGAACACCGGGGAGCTGTTTTTT.

This clonotype was observed many times. The chain is built from TRBV4-1 and TRBJ2-3, with a weak D call TRBD2 (5 bases). Deletions cut 7 bases from V and 0 bases from J, with 11 bases between. This CDR3 is 14 amino acids long. The V gene's germline CDR1 is MGHRA and CDR2 YSYEKL. The CDR3 DNA reads TGCGCCAGCAATGCGGGTTCGAGCACAGATACGCAGTATTTT. Amino acids: CASNAGSSTDTQYF.

The chain recombines TRBV6-5 with TRBJ2-7, with TRBD2 matching 9 bases. The CDR3 is made up of 15 amino acids. Per germline, CDR1 MNHEY and CDR2 SVGAGI. The V segment lost 6 bases and the J segment 3 bases; nucleotides outside the gene matches: 9. The CDR3, as DNA: TGTGCCAGCAGCAAAGGGCTAGCGGGATTCTACGAGCAGTACTTC. Translated, it gives CASSKGLAGFYEQYF.

To note about this clonotype: One base away lies a much larger clone, so this may be a sequencing read error. This chain links TRBV6-2 or TRBV6-3 with TRBJ1-1, with TRBD1 as a possible D gene (5 bases). The germline CDR1 and CDR2 sequences are MNHEY and SVGEGT. V dropped 0 bases and J dropped 6 bases, with 14 bases sitting between them. This CDR3 is 15 amino acids long. The CDR3 protein is CASSYSTWAGPEAFF. CDR3 coding DNA: TGTGCCAGCAGTTACTCGACCTGGGCAGGGCCTGAAGCTTTCTTT.

Points on this clonotype: One end of the junction fails to match germline, which may point to a read error. V usage is TRBV6-1 and J usage is TRBJ2-2, with a tentative D call TRBD2 (5 bases). The CDR3 contains 16 residues. The germline V gene has CDR1 MNHNS and CDR2 SASEGT. The CDR3 is CASSESRGGETGELFF. The DNA for the CDR3 is TGTGCCAGCAGTGAATCCAGAGGCGGCGAGACCGGGGAGTTGTTTTTT.

This chain links TRBV30 with TRBJ2-1; 9 bases are a match to TRBD2. J gave up 8 bases and V 2 bases, and 7 bases lay outside the gene matches. From germline, CDR1 is GTSNPN and CDR2 SVGIG (reference sequence). CDR3 size: 14 residues. CDR3 DNA: TGTGCCTGGAGTTTGATAGCGGGGGAAGATGAGCAGTTCTTC. It specifies CAWSLIAGEDEQFF.

CDR3 amino acids: CASSVGKETQETQYF. The CDR3 nucleotides are TGTGCCAGCAGCGTAGGGAAGGAGACTCAAGAGACCCAGTACTTC. V and J are TRBV5-4 and TRBJ2-5; no clear D gene. There are 15 residues in the CDR3. The germline V and J ends were trimmed by 4 bases and 2 bases, with 15 bases remaining between them. Germline CDR1 reads SGHNT; CDR2 reads YYREEE (reference sequence). Looking up the rest from reference TRBV5-4 and TRBJ2-5 gives the full variable domain: ETGVTQSPTHLIKTRGQQVTLRCSSQSGHNTVSWYQQALGQGPQFIFQYYREEENGRGNFPPRFSGLQFPNYSSELNVNALELDDSALYLCASSVGKETQETQYFGPGTRLLVL.

The CDR3 bases are TGTGCCAGTAGACCTCAGGGGAGACCTGGAGCTTTCTTT. Protein product: CASRPQGRPGAFF. This chain uses TRBV6-2 or TRBV6-3 with TRBJ1-1; D perhaps matches TRBD1 (6 bases). This CDR3 spans 13 amino acids. Between the trimmed V and J ends, which lost 9 bases and 10 bases, there was a span of 21 bases. CDR1 is MNHEY and CDR2 is SVGEGT in the germline V gene.

This clonotype was observed once. In DNA, the CDR3 is TGTGCCAGCAGCCAACGGACAAGGGGAGTGTCTAATTCACCCCTCCACTTT. The encoded protein is CASSQRTRGVSNSPLHF. J is TRBJ1-6 and V is TRBV14; TRBD1 is a possible D gene (5 bases). V was shortened by 2 bases and J by 6 bases, with 17 bases between the two germline ends. The CDR3 is 17 residues long. Germline assignment: CDR1 SGHDN and CDR2 FVKESK.

Worth noting for this clonotype: This clone may be a read error of a much larger clone one base away. The chain carries TRBV12-3 or TRBV12-4 and TRBJ2-7; D call uncertain. Trimming removed 3 bases at V and 6 bases at J, with 24 bases between. This CDR3 has 17 residues. The CDR3 loop reads CASSFPTTCSRVREQYF. The CDR3 DNA is TGTGCCAGCAGTTTCCCAACAACATGTAGTCGTGTGCGCGAGCAGTACTTC.

This clonotype was recorded many times. The chain combines TRBV5-5 with TRBJ2-3, with TRBD1 as a possible D gene (6 bases). Trimming pared 4 bases from V and 1 base from J, leaving 19 bases between. The germline V gene encodes CDR1 SGHKS and CDR2 YYEKEE (reference sequence). This CDR3 comprises 17 residues. The CDR3 loop reads CASSLPSGQSRTDTQYF. DNA for the CDR3: TGTGCCAGCAGCCTCCCGTCGGGACAAAGCCGCACAGATACGCAGTATTTT.

The chain combines TRBV10-3 with TRBJ2-7, with D tentatively TRBD2 (5 bases). Germline V gene lookup returns CDR1 ENHRY and CDR2 SYGVKD. CDR3 size: 12 residues. V lost 6 bases and J lost 2, with 8 bases in between. Here the CDR3 reads CAIRRETYEQYF. DNA of the CDR3: TGTGCCATCAGGAGGGAGACCTACGAGCAGTACTTC.

The chain recombines TRBV29-1 with TRBJ1-3; D is possibly TRBD1 (5 bases). The CDR3 spans 14 residues. V was shortened by 4 bases and J by 7 bases, with 17 bases between the two germline ends. Germline V gene data show CDR1 as SQVTM and CDR2 as ANQGSEA. The CDR3 spells CSVGGGIVMNTIYF. The CDR3 DNA reads as TGCAGCGTTGGTGGGGGGATAGTGATGAACACCATATATTTT.

With respect to this clonotype: Sequence at one end of the junction differs from germline and may be a read error. V is TRBV11-2 and J is TRBJ1-1; the D gene is possibly TRBD1 (6 bases). CDR3 length equals 16 residues. In germline, CDR1 is SGHAT, CDR2 FQNNGV. CDR3 region: CANSPSRGRLNTEAFF. DNA of the CDR3: TGTGCCAACAGCCCTAGCAGGGGACGACTGAACACTGAAGCTTTCTTT. The whole variable domain, remainder taken from reference TRBV11-2 and TRBJ1-1, is EAGVAQSPRYKIIEKRQSVAFWCNPISGHATLYWYQQILGQGPKLLIQFQNNGVVDDSQLPKDRFSAERLKGVDSTLKIQPAKLEDSAVYLCANSPSRGRLNTEAFFGQGTRLTVV.

As concerns this clonotype: This could be a read error, since a much larger clone is one nucleotide away. The V call is TRBV6-2 or TRBV6-3, the J call TRBJ2-1; no definite D call. V lost 4 bases and J 12 bases, leaving 19 bases between the germline ends. CDR1 and CDR2 from the germline V gene are MNHEY and SVGEGT. The CDR3 is 14 residues long. The CDR3 DNA follows: TGTGCCAGCAGTTTCATGGTTCCAGGCAAAGGGCAGTTCTTC. Translating gives CASSFMVPGKGQFF.

In regard to this clonotype: This may come from a read error, since a much larger clone is one base off. This chain links TRBV5-5 with TRBJ1-6; TRBD1 is a possible D gene (5 bases). The CDR3 covers 13 residues. Looked up from germline, CDR1 is SGHKS and CDR2 is YYEKEE (reference sequence). V lost 3 bases and J lost 16, with 17 bases in between. The CDR3 DNA sequence: TGTGCCAGCAGCTCGCCTGACGGGGCTATACTCCACTTT. Translation: CASSSPDGAILHF.

A remark on this clonotype: No conserved phenylalanine or tryptophan is present at the end of the CDR3, so a read error is the likely explanation. This chain joins TRBV5-1 and TRBJ1-5; D is ambiguous. The germline gives CDR1 SGHRS, CDR2 YFSETQ. The V and J ends lost 0 bases and 4 bases respectively, with 5 bases between them. The CDR3 sequence is 13 residues long. This CDR3 is CASSLDRNQPQHS. The CDR3 coding sequence is TGCGCCAGCAGCTTGGACAGAAATCAGCCCCAGCATTCT.

This clonotype showed up just a few times. Mismatch with germline at one junction end may stem from a read error. The V call is TRBV11-2, the J call TRBJ2-1; TRBD2 aligns across 8 bases. Germline CDR1 and CDR2: SGHAT and FQNNGV. This CDR3 has 17 residues. CDR3 residues: CASNLDRGGRFYNEQSF. CDR3 nucleotides: TGTGCCAGCAATTTAGATAGGGGCGGGAGGTTCTACAATGAGCAGTCCTTC.

The chain has TRBV11-2 and TRBJ2-5; D might be TRBD1 (6 bases). The CDR3 sequence is 17 residues long. CDR1 and CDR2 from the germline V gene are SGHAT and FQNNGV. The CDR3 nucleotides are TGTGTCAGTAACTTGGGACGGTCAACAGGGTCTCGAGAGACCCAGTACTTC. It yields the protein CVSNLGRSTGSRETQYF.